A single T cell receptor beta chain is shown here with its context. The data are from a study of OX40 agonist ivuxolimab in advanced cancers. The CDR3 spans 16 residues. CDR1 and CDR2 (germline): MNHNY, SVGAGI (reference sequence). The V end lost 0 bases, the J end lost 5 bases, and 17 bases lay between the germline ends. Some clones are missing from TCRdb's copy, which holds only in-frame ones; the method was immunoSEQ multiplex PCR. The table includes some 76,000 clones, about 93% detected once. This sample comprised CD4+ or CD8+ T cells sorted from blood, obtained in a trial of the OX40 agonist ivuxolimab. The source of this sequence is an adult with an advanced solid tumor such as melanoma, head and neck, liver or kidney cancer. The rearrangement links TRBV6-6 to TRBJ2-7; weak D call: TRBD2 (6 bases). The CDR3 region is CASSYSTVSPGDEQYF. CDR3 bases: TGTGCCAGCAGTTACTCGACGGTTTCCCCGGGGGACGAGCAGTACTTC.